The 27 T cell receptor beta chains below come from one sample, sequenced in a study of cytomegalovirus exposure and HLA in healthy donors. PCR involved 60 Vbeta and 13 Jbeta primers. The repertoire was sequenced with immunoSEQ multiplex PCR; TCRdb's copy has only in-frame clones and lacks some. This sample yields more than 95,000 clones, of which approximately 80% are seen a single time; approximately 5% belongs to the top ten. Sequenced: PBMCs. Receptor source: a woman aged 18-29 years in good health and CMV-seropositive.

The chain employs TRBV7-9 and TRBJ2-3; 9 bases map to TRBD2. The CDR3 has 16 amino acids. J gave up 2 bases and V 5 bases, and 8 bases lay outside the gene matches. In germline, CDR1 is SEHNR, CDR2 FQNEAQ (reference sequence). Written as DNA, the CDR3 is TGTGCCAGCAGCCGATCCCTAGCGGGACTCACAGATACGCAGTATTTT. Residues: CASSRSLAGLTDTQYF.

The chain couples TRBV27 to TRBJ1-5; D is perhaps TRBD1 (5 bases). The CDR3 runs 16 residues. Trimming stripped 3 bases from V and 6 bases from J, with 18 bases between. Germline V gene lookup returns CDR1 MNHEY and CDR2 SMNVEV (reference sequence). The CDR3 here is CASSFRGTTVGQPQHF. In DNA form, the CDR3 reads TGTGCCAGCAGTTTTCGGGGGACTACTGTGGGTCAGCCCCAGCATTTT.

J is TRBJ1-4 and V is TRBV30; maybe TRBD1 (5 bases). V lost 5 bases and J lost 8, with 15 bases in between. This CDR3 is built from 13 residues. The germline gives CDR1 GTSNPN, CDR2 SVGIG (reference sequence). The CDR3 coding sequence is TGTGCCTGGGCGGGGCAGGACCAGGAAAAACTGTTTTTT. It codes for CAWAGQDQEKLFF.

The chain employs TRBV5-1 and TRBJ2-1, with D perhaps TRBD2 (6 bases). Germline V gene lookup returns CDR1 SGHRS and CDR2 YFSETQ. Trimming shortened V by 6 bases and J by 0 bases, and 13 bases separated the two germline ends. CDR3 length equals 15 residues. CDR3 nucleotide sequence: TGCGCCAGCAACCGGGAGCCCGGCTCCTACAATGAGCAGTTCTTC. It specifies CASNREPGSYNEQFF.

The chain couples TRBV7-9 to TRBJ2-3; 7 bases are shared with TRBD2. Per the germline V gene, CDR1 is SEHNR and CDR2 is FQNEAQ (reference sequence). Losses at the gene ends were 5 bases for V and 1 base for J; bases not matched to a gene: 15. The length of the CDR3 is 18 residues. The CDR3 region has the DNA TGTGCCAGCAGCGCCACGTCCCCGCGGGGGTTCGGCACAGATACGCAGTATTTT. It specifies CASSATSPRGFGTDTQYF.

This clone was picked up one time. The junction does not match germline at one end; this may be a read error. V is TRBV7-7 and J is TRBJ2-5; 7 nucleotides agree with TRBD1. The CDR3 has 16 residues. Per the germline V gene, CDR1 is SSHAT and CDR2 is FNYEAQ (reference sequence). CDR3 residues: CASSLVAGGTQETQYF. As DNA, the CDR3 is TGTGCTAGCAGCTTAGTGGCAGGGGGTACCCAAGAGACCCAGTACTTC.

This clone was counted only a few times. This rearrangement joins TRBV19 to TRBJ2-5, with 8 nucleotides matching TRBD1. This CDR3 comprises 15 residues. The germline gives CDR1 LNHDA, CDR2 SQIVND (reference sequence). V was pared by 3 bases and J by 1 base, with 4 bases of the junction left unmatched. CDR3 region: CASSIVTGGQETQYF. CDR3 nucleotides: TGTGCCAGTAGTATCGTCACAGGGGGCCAAGAGACCCAGTACTTC.

This chain uses TRBV9 with TRBJ2-5; 14 bases match TRBD2. Trimming at V came to 4 bases and at J to 5 bases, leaving 10 bases not matched to a gene. Germline values: CDR1 SGDLS, CDR2 YYNGEE. The CDR3 length is 17 residues. The CDR3 DNA is TGTGCCAGCAGCCCGACGGGACTAGCGGGAGCTGGGGAGACCCAGTACTTC. It codes for CASSPTGLAGAGETQYF.

The count of this clone is one. This chain connects TRBV4-1 to TRBJ2-1; possibly TRBD2 for D (6 bases). The V gene's germline CDR1 is MGHRA and CDR2 YSYEKL. The CDR3 runs 14 residues. V lost 3 bases to trimming and J lost 9 bases, with 15 bases between them. CDR3 nucleotide sequence: TGCGCCAGCAGCCAGCAATTGGGCGGGGTTGAGCAGTTCTTC. Its protein product is CASSQQLGGVEQFF.

The chain has TRBV6-5 and TRBJ1-2, with 7 bases identical to TRBD1. Trimming removed 2 bases from V and 5 bases from J; junction bases left unmatched: 11. The CDR3 covers 16 residues. The germline CDR1 and CDR2 sequences are MNHEY and SVGAGI. The CDR3 coding sequence is TGTGCCAGCAGTTACGGGGTGGGGACAGCAAGATATGGCTACACCTTC. It yields the protein CASSYGVGTARYGYTF.

The rearrangement joins TRBV11-3 to TRBJ2-1, with D uncertain. The CDR3 sequence is 13 residues long. With 4 bases removed from V and 4 bases from J, the gap between germline ends came to 8 bases. Germline lookup yields CDR1 SGHNT and CDR2 YENEEA. CDR3 in amino acids: CASSSPRYNEQFF. The CDR3 bases are TGTGCCAGCAGCTCTCCCCGGTACAATGAGCAGTTCTTC.

The chain couples TRBV27 to TRBJ2-3; no firm D call. The CDR3 has 13 amino acids. V was pared by 11 bases and J by 3 bases, with 15 bases between. CDR1 is MNHEY and CDR2 is SMNVEV in the germline V gene (reference sequence). The CDR3 DNA sequence: TGTGCCGTCAGGCCCCACGAAACAGATACGCAGTATTTT. Protein sequence: CAVRPHETDTQYF.

V usage is TRBV28 and J usage is TRBJ2-3, with 7 positions matching TRBD2. Germline V gene lookup returns CDR1 MDHEN and CDR2 SYDVKM. The CDR3 contains 15 residues. J was trimmed by 5 bases and V by 6 bases; bases with no gene match: 11. The DNA of the CDR3 is TGTGCCAGCAGGTCCCCCACCGGGAGGATAGATACGCAGTATTTT. Protein: CASRSPTGRIDTQYF.

This chain uses TRBV5-1 with TRBJ2-6, with a tentative D call TRBD2 (5 bases). This CDR3 comprises 16 residues. Looked up from germline, CDR1 is SGHRS and CDR2 is YFSETQ. V lost 4 bases and J 0 bases, leaving 11 bases between the germline ends. CDR3 sequence (DNA): TGCGCCAGCAGCCTTAGGGCGGGCTCTGGGGCCAACGTCCTGACTTTC. It is translated as CASSLRAGSGANVLTF.

This chain connects TRBV10-3 to TRBJ2-1, with 13 bases lining up with TRBD2. The CDR3 is 15 amino acids. Losses at the gene ends were 7 bases for V and 4 bases for J; bases not matched to a gene: 4. Germline lookup yields CDR1 ENHRY and CDR2 SYGVKD. For the CDR3, the DNA is TGTGCCATCACCGTACTAGCGGGAGGGTACAATGAGCAGTTCTTC. It specifies CAITVLAGGYNEQFF.

This clone appeared a few times. The chain uses TRBV4-1 and TRBJ2-3, with D tentatively TRBD2 (6 bases). Trimming shortened V by 4 bases and J by 1 base, and 15 bases separated the two germline ends. There are 16 residues in the CDR3. Germline lookup yields CDR1 MGHRA and CDR2 YSYEKL. As DNA, the CDR3 is TGCGCCAGCAGCCGGAGGGGAGGTGGGGGCACAGATACGCAGTATTTT. Amino acid sequence: CASSRRGGGGTDTQYF.

V is TRBV18 and J is TRBJ2-2; D is unresolved. V was clipped by 6 bases and J by 3 bases, with 11 bases between them. The CDR3 length is 14 residues. The germline V gene encodes CDR1 KGHSH and CDR2 LQKENI. The CDR3 loop reads CASSRSSDTGELFF. DNA of the CDR3: TGTGCCAGCTCCCGGAGCTCGGACACCGGGGAGCTGTTTTTT.

The genes are TRBV28 and TRBJ2-1; D is unresolved. CDR3 size: 12 residues. V gave up 3 bases and J gave up 4 bases, with 4 bases separating them. Per the germline V gene, CDR1 is MDHEN and CDR2 is SYDVKM. The CDR3 nucleotides are TGTGCCAGCAGTTTGGAGTACAATGAGCAGTTCTTC. Its translation is CASSLEYNEQFF.

The J gene is TRBJ2-2, the V gene TRBV7-6, with 8 bases fitting TRBD1. This CDR3 contains 15 residues. Germline V lookup: CDR1 SGHVS, CDR2 FNYEAQ. V was pared by 3 bases and J by 4 bases, with 4 bases of the junction left unmatched. CDR3 coding DNA: TGTGCCAGCAGCTTTCAGGGGGCGTTCACCGGGGAGCTGTTTTTT. Encoded protein: CASSFQGAFTGELFF.

V gene TRBV19 combines with J gene TRBJ1-2, with 7 bases aligning to TRBD1. CDR3 size: 14 residues. Losses at the gene ends were 7 bases for V and 7 bases for J; bases not matched to a gene: 12. CDR1 is LNHDA and CDR2 is SQIVND in the germline V gene (reference sequence). CDR3 in DNA: TGTGCCAGTATCTCTAAGGACAGGCTAAGTGGCTACACCTTC. Its translation is CASISKDRLSGYTF.

Note on this clone: As the CDR3 is not closed by the conserved phenylalanine or tryptophan, this likely results from a read error. It is unclear where the CDR3 begins or ends on the DNA, so no DNA is shown, and the CDR3 is as TCRdb lists it. The chain combines TRBV30 with TRBJ1-1; the D call in the table, TRBD1, was not verified against the DNA. The CDR3 sequence runs 11 residues, both termini included. Per germline, CDR1 GTSNPN and CDR2 SVGIG (reference sequence). The CDR3 region is CAWIPREGALV.

This clone has a handful of counts. The chain couples TRBV5-1 to TRBJ2-2; 9 bases line up with TRBD1. CDR1 is SGHRS and CDR2 is YFSETQ in the germline V gene. The CDR3 is made up of 15 amino acids. V trimming: 2 bases; J trimming: 4 bases; junction bases outside the gene matches: 3. The CDR3 is CASSFVTGGTGELFF. CDR3 DNA: TGCGCCAGCAGCTTTGTGACAGGGGGCACCGGGGAGCTGTTTTTT.

This clone has just a few counts. The chain is built from TRBV6-4 and TRBJ2-1; the D gene is possibly TRBD1 (6 bases). V lost 3 bases to trimming and J lost 5 bases, with 8 bases between them. This CDR3 has 13 residues. CDR1 is MRHNA and CDR2 is SNTAGT in the germline V gene. CDR3 DNA sequence: TGTGCCAGCAGTGAGGGGGCACACAATGAGCAGTTCTTC. Protein: CASSEGAHNEQFF.

As concerns this clone: Within the sample, other DNA sequences also encode this same CDR3. V is TRBV5-4 and J is TRBJ1-2; D gene unclear. The V gene's germline CDR1 is SGHNT and CDR2 YYREEE (reference sequence). V was trimmed by 3 bases and J by 3 bases, leaving 9 bases between them. The CDR3 contains 13 residues. This CDR3 is CASSSFSYYGYTF. In nucleotides, the CDR3 is TGTGCCAGCAGCTCCTTCTCGTACTATGGCTACACCTTC.

About this clone itself: The germline gene is not matched at one end of the junction; a read error may be the cause. The V and J genes are TRBV7-9 and TRBJ2-7; D call uncertain. Per the germline V gene, CDR1 is SEHNR and CDR2 is FQNEAQ (reference sequence). This CDR3 region has 12 residues. The CDR3 DNA reads TGTTCCAGCAGCTTAGCCCTCGGGGAGCAGTACTTC. Translation: CSSSLALGEQYF.

This clone was counted once. The V and J genes are TRBV6-5 and TRBJ2-5; tentatively, D is TRBD1 (5 bases). This CDR3 region has 14 residues. Trimming shortened V by 5 bases and J by 5 bases, and 15 bases separated the two germline ends. Looked up from germline, CDR1 is MNHEY and CDR2 is SVGAGI. The DNA for the CDR3 is TGTGCCAGCAGTCATGCTAGGGGCTGGGAGACCCAGTACTTC. Encoded protein: CASSHARGWETQYF.

The chain couples TRBV27 to TRBJ1-1, with TRBD1 as a possible D gene (5 bases). Looked up from germline, CDR1 is MNHEY and CDR2 is SMNVEV (reference sequence). V lost 6 bases and J 7 bases, leaving 15 bases between the germline ends. The length of the CDR3 is 13 residues. The CDR3 reads CASSQYQGVEAFF. In DNA, the CDR3 is TGTGCCAGCAGCCAATACCAGGGTGTTGAAGCTTTCTTT.